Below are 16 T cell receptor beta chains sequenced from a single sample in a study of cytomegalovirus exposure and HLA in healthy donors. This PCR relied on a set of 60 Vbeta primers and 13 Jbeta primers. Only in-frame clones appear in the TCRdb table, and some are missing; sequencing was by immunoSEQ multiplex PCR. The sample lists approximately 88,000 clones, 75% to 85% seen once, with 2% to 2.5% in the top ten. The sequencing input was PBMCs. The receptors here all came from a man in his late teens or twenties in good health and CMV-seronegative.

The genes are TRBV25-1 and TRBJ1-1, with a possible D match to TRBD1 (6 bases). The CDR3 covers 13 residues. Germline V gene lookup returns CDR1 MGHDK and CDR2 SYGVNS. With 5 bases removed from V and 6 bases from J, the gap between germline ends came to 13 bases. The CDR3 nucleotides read TGTGCCAGCAGTCCCGGGACACAACCTGAAGCTTTCTTT. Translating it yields CASSPGTQPEAFF. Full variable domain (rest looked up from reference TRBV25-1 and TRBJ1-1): EADIYQTPRYLVIGTGKKITLECSQTMGHDKMYWYQQDPGMELHLIHYSYGVNSTEKGDLSSESTVSRIRTEHFPLTLESARPSHTSQYLCASSPGTQPEAFFGQGTRLTVV.

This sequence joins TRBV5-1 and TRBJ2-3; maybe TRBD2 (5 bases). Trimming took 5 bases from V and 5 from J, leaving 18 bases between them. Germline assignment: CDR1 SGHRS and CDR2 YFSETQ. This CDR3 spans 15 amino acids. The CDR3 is CASRPRGSALDTQYF. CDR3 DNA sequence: TGCGCCAGCAGACCTCGGGGATCAGCGTTAGATACGCAGTATTTT.

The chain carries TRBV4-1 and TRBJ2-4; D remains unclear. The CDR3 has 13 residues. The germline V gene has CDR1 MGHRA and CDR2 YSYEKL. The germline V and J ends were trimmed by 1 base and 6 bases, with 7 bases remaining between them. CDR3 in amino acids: CASSQGRLNIQYF. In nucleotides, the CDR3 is TGCGCCAGCAGCCAAGGCAGACTAAACATTCAGTACTTC.

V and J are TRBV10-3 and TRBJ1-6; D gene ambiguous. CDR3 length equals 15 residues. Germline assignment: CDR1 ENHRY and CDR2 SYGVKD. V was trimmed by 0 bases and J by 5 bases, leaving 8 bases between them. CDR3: CAISESREHNSPLHF. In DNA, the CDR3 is TGTGCCATCAGTGAGTCCCGGGAACATAATTCACCCCTCCACTTT.

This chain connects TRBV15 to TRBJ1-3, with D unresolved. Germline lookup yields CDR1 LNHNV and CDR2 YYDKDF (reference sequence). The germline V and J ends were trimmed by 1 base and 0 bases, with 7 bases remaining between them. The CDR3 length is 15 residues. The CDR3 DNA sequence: TGTGCCACCAGCAGAGGTTCAGGCTCTGGAAACACCATATATTTT. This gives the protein CATSRGSGSGNTIYF.

CDR3 DNA: TGCGCCAGCAGCTTGGGACAAAATCAGCCCCAGCATTTT. Its protein is CASSLGQNQPQHF. This sequence joins TRBV5-1 and TRBJ1-5, with no clear D. V gave up 0 bases and J gave up 4 bases, with 5 bases separating them. Germline V lookup: CDR1 SGHRS, CDR2 YFSETQ. The CDR3 totals 13 residues.

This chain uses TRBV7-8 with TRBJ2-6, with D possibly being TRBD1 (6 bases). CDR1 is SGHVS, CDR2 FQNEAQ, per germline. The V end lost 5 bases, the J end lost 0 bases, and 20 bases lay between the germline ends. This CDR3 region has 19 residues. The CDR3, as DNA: TGTGCCAGCAGCCCCCCCCGACAGGTCACCGACTCTGGGGCCAACGTCCTGACTTTC. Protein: CASSPPRQVTDSGANVLTF. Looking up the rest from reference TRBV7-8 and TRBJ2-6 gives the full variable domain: GAGVSQSPRYKVAKRGQDVALRCDPISGHVSLFWYQQALGQGPEFLTYFQNEAQLDKSGLPSDRFFAERPEGSVSTLKIQRTQQEDSAVYLCASSPPRQVTDSGANVLTFGAGSRLTVL.

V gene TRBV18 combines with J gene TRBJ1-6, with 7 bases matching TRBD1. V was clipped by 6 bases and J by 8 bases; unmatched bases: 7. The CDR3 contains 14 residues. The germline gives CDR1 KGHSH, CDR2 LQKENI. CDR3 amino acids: CASSSDREHSPLHF. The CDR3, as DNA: TGTGCCAGCTCCAGCGACAGGGAACATTCACCCCTCCACTTT.

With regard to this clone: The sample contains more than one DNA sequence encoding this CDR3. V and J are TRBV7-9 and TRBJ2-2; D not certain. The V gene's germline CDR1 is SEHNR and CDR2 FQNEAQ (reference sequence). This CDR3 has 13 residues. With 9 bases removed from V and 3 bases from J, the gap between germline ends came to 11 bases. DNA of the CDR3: TGTGCCAGTAGCCCCCTATACACCGGGGAGCTGTTTTTT. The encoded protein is CASSPLYTGELFF.

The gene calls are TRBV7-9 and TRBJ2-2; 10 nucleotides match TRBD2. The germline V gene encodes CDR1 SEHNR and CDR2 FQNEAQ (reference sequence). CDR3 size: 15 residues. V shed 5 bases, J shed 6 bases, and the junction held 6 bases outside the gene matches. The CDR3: CASSLSSGGAGELFF. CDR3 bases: TGTGCCAGCAGCCTTTCGAGCGGGGGGGCCGGGGAGCTGTTTTTT.

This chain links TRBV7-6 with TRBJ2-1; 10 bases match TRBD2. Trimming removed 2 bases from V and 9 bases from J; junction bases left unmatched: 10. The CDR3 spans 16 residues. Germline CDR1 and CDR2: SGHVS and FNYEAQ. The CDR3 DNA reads TGTGCCAGCAGCTTATCCTCCAGCGGGGGGGCCAGTGAGCAGTTCTTC. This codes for CASSLSSSGGASEQFF.

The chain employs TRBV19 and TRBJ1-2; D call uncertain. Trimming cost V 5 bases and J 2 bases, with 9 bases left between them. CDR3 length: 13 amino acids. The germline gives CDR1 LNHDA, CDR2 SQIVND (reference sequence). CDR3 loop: CASSQVENYGYTF. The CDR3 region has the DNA TGTGCCAGTAGTCAGGTCGAAAACTATGGCTACACCTTC.

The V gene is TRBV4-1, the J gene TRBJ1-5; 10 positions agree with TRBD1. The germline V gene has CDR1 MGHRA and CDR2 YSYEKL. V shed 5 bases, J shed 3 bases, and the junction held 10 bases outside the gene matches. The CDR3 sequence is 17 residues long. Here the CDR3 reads CASSKQTGGQNNQPQHF. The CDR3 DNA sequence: TGCGCCAGCAGCAAACAGACAGGGGGCCAGAACAATCAGCCCCAGCATTTT.

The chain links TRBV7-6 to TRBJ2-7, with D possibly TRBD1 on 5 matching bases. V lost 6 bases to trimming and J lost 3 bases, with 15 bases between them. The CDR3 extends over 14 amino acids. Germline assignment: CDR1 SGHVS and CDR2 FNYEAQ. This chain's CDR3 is CASRPGQGVYEQYF. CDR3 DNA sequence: TGTGCCAGCAGGCCCGGGCAGGGCGTCTACGAGCAGTACTTC.

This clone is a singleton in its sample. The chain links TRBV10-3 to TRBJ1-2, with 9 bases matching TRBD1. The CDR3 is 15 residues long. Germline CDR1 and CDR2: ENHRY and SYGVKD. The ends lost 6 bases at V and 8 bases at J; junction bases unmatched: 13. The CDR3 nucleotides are TGTGCCATCAGCGATAACCGGGACAGGGCATGGGGCTACACCTTC. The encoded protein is CAISDNRDRAWGYTF.

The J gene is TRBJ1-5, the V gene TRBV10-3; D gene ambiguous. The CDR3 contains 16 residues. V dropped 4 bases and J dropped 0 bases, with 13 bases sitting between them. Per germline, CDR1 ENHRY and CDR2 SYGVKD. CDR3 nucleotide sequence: TGTGCCATCAGTGTCGGGGAGAGAAGTAGCAATCAGCCCCAGCATTTT. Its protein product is CAISVGERSSNQPQHF.